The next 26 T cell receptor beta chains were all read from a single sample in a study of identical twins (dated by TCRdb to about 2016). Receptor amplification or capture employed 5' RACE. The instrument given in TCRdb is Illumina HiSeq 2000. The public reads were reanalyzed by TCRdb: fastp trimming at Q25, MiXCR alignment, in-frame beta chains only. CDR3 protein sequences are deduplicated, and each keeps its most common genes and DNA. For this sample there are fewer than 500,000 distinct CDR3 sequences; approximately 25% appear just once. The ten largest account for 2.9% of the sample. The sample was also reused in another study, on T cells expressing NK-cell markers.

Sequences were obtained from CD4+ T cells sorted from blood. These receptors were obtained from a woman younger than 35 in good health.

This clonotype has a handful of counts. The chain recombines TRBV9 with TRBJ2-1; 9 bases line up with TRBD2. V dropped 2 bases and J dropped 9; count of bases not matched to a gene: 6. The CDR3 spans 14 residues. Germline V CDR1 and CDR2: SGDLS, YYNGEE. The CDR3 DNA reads TGTGCCAGCAGCGTCGCGGGGGGGCCGACTGAGCAGTTCTTC. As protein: CASSVAGGPTEQFF.

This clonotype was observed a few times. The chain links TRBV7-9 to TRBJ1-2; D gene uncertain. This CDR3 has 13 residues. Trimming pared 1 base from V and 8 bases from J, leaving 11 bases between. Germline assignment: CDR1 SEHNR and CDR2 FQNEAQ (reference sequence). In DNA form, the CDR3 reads TGTGCCAGCAGCTTAGAAGTGCAAGCCGGCTACACCTTC. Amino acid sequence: CASSLEVQAGYTF.

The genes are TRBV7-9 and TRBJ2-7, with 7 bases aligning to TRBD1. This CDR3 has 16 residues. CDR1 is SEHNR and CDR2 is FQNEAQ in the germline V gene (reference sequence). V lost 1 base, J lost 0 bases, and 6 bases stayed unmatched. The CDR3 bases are TGTGCCAGCAGCTTAGACGACAGGGTAAGCTCCTACGAGCAGTACTTC. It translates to CASSLDDRVSSYEQYF.

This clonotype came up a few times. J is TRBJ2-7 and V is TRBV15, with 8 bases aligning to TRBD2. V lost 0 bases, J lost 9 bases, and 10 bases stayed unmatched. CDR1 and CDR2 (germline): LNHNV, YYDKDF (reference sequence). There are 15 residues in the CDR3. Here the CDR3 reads CATSRELAGVRAQYF. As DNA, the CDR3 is TGTGCCACCAGCAGAGAGCTAGCGGGTGTAAGGGCGCAGTACTTC.

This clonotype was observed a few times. CDR3 nucleotides: TGCGCCAGCAGCTTGGCAGGGGACAGTTCCTACGAGCAGTACTTC. This sequence encodes CASSLAGDSSYEQYF. The J gene is TRBJ2-7, the V gene TRBV5-1; the match to TRBD1 covers 7 bases. V lost 0 bases to trimming and J lost 1 base; unmatched junction nucleotides: 4. Germline CDR1 and CDR2: SGHRS and YFSETQ. The CDR3 is 15 amino acids.

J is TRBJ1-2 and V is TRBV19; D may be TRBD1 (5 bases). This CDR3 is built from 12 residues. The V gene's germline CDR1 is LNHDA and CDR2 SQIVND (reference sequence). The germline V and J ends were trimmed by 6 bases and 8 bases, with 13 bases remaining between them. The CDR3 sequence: CASRGHREGYTF. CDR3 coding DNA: TGTGCCAGTAGAGGACACCGAGAAGGCTACACCTTC.

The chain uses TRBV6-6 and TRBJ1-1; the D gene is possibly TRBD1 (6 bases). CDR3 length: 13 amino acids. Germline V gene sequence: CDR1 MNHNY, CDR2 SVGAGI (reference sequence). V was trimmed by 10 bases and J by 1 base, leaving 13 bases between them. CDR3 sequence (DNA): TGTGCCACCGGGGGCTTTAGGAACACTGAAGCTTTCTTT. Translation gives CATGGFRNTEAFF.

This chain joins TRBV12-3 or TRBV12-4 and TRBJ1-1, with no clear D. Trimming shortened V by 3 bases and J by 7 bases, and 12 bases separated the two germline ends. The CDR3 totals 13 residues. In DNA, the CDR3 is TGTGCCAGCAGTTTGAGGGCTCAAGGTGAAGCTTTCTTT. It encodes CASSLRAQGEAFF.

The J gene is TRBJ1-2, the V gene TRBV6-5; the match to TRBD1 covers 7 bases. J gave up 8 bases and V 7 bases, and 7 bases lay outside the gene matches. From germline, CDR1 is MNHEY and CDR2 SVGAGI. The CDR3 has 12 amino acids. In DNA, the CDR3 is TGTGCCAGCACCAAGGGGGCTGTAGGCTACACCTTC. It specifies CASTKGAVGYTF.

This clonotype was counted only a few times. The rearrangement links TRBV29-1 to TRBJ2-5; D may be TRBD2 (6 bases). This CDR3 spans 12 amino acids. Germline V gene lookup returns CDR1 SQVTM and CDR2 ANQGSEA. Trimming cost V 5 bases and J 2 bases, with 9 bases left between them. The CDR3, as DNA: TGCAGCGTTTTAGCGGAGCAAGAGACCCAGTACTTC. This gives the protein CSVLAEQETQYF. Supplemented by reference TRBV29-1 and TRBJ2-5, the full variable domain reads SAVISQKPSRDICQRGTSLTIQCQVDSQVTMMFWYRQQPGQSLTLIATANQGSEATYESGFVIDKFPISRPNLTFSTLTVSNMSPEDSSIYLCSVLAEQETQYFGPGTRLLVL.

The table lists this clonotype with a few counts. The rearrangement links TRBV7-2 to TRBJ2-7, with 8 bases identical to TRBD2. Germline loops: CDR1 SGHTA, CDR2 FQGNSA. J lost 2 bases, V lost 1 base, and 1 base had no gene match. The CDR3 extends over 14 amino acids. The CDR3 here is CASSLERGPYEQYF. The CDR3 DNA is TGTGCCAGCAGCTTAGAGCGGGGGCCCTACGAGCAGTACTTC.

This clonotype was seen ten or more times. This chain's CDR3 is CASSLEQGPRGYGYTF. DNA of the CDR3: TGCGCCAGCAGCTTGGAACAGGGGCCGAGGGGTTATGGCTACACCTTC. The chain couples TRBV5-1 to TRBJ1-2; 7 positions agree with TRBD1. Losses at the gene ends were 0 bases for V and 5 bases for J; bases not matched to a gene: 10. From germline, CDR1 is SGHRS and CDR2 YFSETQ. The CDR3 totals 16 residues.

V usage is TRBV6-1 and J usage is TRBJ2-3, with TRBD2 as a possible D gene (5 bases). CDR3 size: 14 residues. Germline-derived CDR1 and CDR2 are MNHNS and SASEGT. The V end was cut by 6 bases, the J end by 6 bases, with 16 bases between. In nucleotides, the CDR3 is TGTGCCAGCAGAGACCCAGGACTTAGTGATACGCAGTATTTT. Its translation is CASRDPGLSDTQYF.

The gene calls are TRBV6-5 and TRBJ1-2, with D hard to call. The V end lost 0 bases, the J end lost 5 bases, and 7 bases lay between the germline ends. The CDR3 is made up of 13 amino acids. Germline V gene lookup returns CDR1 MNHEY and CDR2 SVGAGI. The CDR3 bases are TGTGCCAGCAGTTACTCCGACCTTTATGGCTACACCTTC. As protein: CASSYSDLYGYTF.

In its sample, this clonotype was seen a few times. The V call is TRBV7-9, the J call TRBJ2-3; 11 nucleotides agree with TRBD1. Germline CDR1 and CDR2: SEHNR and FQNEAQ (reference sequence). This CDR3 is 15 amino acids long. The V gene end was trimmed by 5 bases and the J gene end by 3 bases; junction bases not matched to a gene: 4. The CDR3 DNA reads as TGTGCCAGCAGCGAGGGGACAGGGGGGACAGATACGCAGTATTTT. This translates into CASSEGTGGTDTQYF.

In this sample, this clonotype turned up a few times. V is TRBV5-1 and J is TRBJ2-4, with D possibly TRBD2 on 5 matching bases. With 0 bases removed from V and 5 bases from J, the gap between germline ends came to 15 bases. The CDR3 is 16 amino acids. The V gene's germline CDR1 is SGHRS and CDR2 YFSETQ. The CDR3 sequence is CASSLGSGSTENIQYF. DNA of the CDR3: TGCGCCAGCAGCTTGGGGTCGGGATCTACGGAAAACATTCAGTACTTC.

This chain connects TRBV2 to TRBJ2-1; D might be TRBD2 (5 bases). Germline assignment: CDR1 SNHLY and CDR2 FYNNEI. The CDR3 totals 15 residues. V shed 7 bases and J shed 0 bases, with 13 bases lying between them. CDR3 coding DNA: TGTGCCAGCAAACGGAGGAGTAGCTCCTACAATGAGCAGTTCTTC. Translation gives CASKRRSSSYNEQFF.

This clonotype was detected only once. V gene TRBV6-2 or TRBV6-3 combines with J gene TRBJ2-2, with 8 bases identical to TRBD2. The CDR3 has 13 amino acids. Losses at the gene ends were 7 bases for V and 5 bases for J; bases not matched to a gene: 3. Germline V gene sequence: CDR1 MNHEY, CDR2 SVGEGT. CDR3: CASTTSATGELFF. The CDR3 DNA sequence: TGTGCCAGCACGACTAGCGCGACCGGGGAGCTGTTTTTT.

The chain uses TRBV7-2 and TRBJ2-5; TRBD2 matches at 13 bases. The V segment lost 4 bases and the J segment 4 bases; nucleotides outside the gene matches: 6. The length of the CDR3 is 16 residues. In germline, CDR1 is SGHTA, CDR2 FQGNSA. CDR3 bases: TGTGCCAGCAGCTCGAGACTAGCGGGAGGTATAGAGACCCAGTACTTC. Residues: CASSSRLAGGIETQYF.

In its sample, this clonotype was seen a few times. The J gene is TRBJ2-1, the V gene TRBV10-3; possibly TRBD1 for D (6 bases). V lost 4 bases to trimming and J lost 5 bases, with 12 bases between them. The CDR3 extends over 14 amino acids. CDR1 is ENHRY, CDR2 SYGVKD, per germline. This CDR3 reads CAISVSGENNEQFF. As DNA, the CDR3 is TGTGCCATCAGTGTTTCAGGGGAAAACAATGAGCAGTTCTTC.

The CDR3 reads CASSTGQGRNEKLFF. CDR3 coding DNA: TGCGCCAGCAGCACGGGACAGGGGAGGAATGAAAAACTGTTTTTT. The chain uses TRBV5-1 and TRBJ1-4, with 10 nucleotides matching TRBD1. The CDR3 runs 15 residues. CDR1 SGHRS and CDR2 YFSETQ come from the germline V gene. J gave up 5 bases and V 4 bases, and 5 bases lay outside the gene matches.

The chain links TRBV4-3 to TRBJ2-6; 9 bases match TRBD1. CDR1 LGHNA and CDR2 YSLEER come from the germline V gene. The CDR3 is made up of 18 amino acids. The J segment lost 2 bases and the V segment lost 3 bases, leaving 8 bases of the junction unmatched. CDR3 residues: CASSQGPGQGTGANVLTF. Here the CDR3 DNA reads TGCGCCAGCAGCCAGGGACCGGGACAGGGCACTGGGGCCAACGTCCTGACTTTC.

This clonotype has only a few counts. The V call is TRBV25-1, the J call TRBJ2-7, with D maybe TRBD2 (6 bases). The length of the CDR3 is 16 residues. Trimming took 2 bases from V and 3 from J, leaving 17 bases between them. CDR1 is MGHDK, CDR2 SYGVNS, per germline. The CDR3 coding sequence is TGTGCCAGCAGTGAAAGACTAGAATTGCGGCTCTACGAGCAGTACTTC. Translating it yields CASSERLELRLYEQYF.

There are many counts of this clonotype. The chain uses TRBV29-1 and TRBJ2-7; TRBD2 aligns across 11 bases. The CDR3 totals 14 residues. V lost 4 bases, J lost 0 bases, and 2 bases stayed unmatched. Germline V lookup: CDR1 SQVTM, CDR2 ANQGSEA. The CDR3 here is CSVATSGSSYEQYF. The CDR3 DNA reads TGCAGCGTTGCTACTAGCGGGAGCTCCTACGAGCAGTACTTC.

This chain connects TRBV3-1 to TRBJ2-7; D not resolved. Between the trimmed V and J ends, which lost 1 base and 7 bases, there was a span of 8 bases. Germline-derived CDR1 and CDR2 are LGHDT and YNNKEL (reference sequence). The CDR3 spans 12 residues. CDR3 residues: CASSQGRWEQYF. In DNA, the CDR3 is TGTGCCAGCAGCCAAGGTCGATGGGAGCAGTACTTC.

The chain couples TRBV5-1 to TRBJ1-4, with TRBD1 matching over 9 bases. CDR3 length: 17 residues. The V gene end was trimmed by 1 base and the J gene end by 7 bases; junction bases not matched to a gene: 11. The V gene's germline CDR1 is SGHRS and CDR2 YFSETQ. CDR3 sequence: CASSLRQGTGSGEKLFF. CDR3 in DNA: TGCGCCAGCAGCTTGCGGCAAGGGACAGGGTCGGGTGAAAAACTGTTTTTT.